The 27 T cell receptor beta chains below all came from one sample that was sequenced in a study of vaccination effects on CD4 cells after COVID-19. Only in-frame clones appear in the TCRdb table, and some are missing; sequencing was by immunoSEQ multiplex PCR. The data contain 26,000 or so clones, 83% of them singletons. Which antigens these TCRs recognize remains unknown. With the ViraFEST assay, the study expanded antigen-specific CD4+ T cells using viral peptide pools, then sequenced them. Researchers isolated CD4+ T cells once about eleven days of culture had elapsed. Two-dose vaccination with either BNT162b2 or mRNA-1273 was given to the participants. The sequencing here drew on CD4+ T cells from PBMCs cultured with HCoV-NL63 spike peptides, taken after COVID-19 vaccination. The source is a human donor who received a COVID-19 vaccine. Some clones in this sample may be carry-over from other donors' samples.

The gene calls are TRBV4-3 and TRBJ1-6; D possibly corresponds to TRBD1 (5 bases). V gave up 4 bases and J gave up 5 bases, with 15 bases separating them. The CDR3 totals 16 residues. The germline gives CDR1 LGHNA, CDR2 YSLEER. CDR3 region: CASSPHGTGNNSPLHF. The CDR3 nucleotides are TGCGCCAGCAGCCCTCACGGGACGGGAAATAATTCACCCCTCCACTTT.

This clone was counted a single time. V gene TRBV7-9 combines with J gene TRBJ1-4, with 7 bases that match TRBD1. V was pared by 7 bases and J by 6 bases, with 8 bases of the junction left unmatched. The germline gives CDR1 SEHNR, CDR2 FQNEAQ (reference sequence). This CDR3 region has 14 residues. CDR3 sequence reads: CASTLRDRDEKLFF. CDR3 bases: TGTGCCAGCACCCTCCGGGACAGAGATGAAAAACTGTTTTTT.

The rearrangement links TRBV6-5 to TRBJ1-1; no firm D call. Germline V gives CDR1 MNHEY, CDR2 SVGAGI. V gave up 6 bases and J gave up 7 bases, with 15 bases separating them. The length of the CDR3 is 13 residues. The CDR3 region is CASSSSPVGEAFF. The CDR3 DNA sequence: TGTGCCAGCAGCTCGTCGCCGGTCGGTGAAGCTTTCTTT.

The chain combines TRBV19 with TRBJ1-1; D is unclear. Germline-derived CDR1 and CDR2 are LNHDA and SQIVND (reference sequence). CDR3 length equals 13 residues. Trimming pared 5 bases from V and 5 bases from J, leaving 12 bases between. CDR3 bases: TGTGCCAGTAGTGCGGCAAGGAAAACTGAAGCTTTCTTT. It is translated as CASSAARKTEAFF.

V usage is TRBV2 and J usage is TRBJ1-4; the D is unclear. Trimming pared 6 bases from V and 8 bases from J, leaving 10 bases between. Germline V gene lookup returns CDR1 SNHLY and CDR2 FYNNEI. The CDR3 is made up of 12 amino acids. The CDR3 nucleotides read TGTGCCAGCAGCTGGCCTGGGGAAAAACTGTTTTTT. This sequence encodes CASSWPGEKLFF.

This chain joins TRBV12-3 or TRBV12-4 and TRBJ2-5; TRBD1 or TRBD2 may be the D gene (5 bases each). The ends were cut back, 6 bases at V and 5 bases at J, with 10 bases in the middle. The CDR3 is made up of 12 amino acids. This CDR3 reads CASSGTRETQYF. The CDR3 coding sequence is TGTGCCAGCAGCGGGACCCGGGAGACCCAGTACTTC.

The CDR3 region has the DNA TGTGCCAGCAGCACCTGGAGAGCGAACACCGGGGAGCTGTTTTTT. This encodes CASSTWRANTGELFF. This chain links TRBV11-3 with TRBJ2-2; D unclear. The CDR3 has 15 residues. Between the trimmed V and J ends, which lost 5 bases and 0 bases, there was a span of 10 bases. Germline values: CDR1 SGHNT, CDR2 YENEEA.

The chain uses TRBV9 and TRBJ1-6, with 7 positions matching TRBD1. This CDR3 has 16 amino acids. The V gene end was trimmed by 0 bases and the J gene end by 8 bases; junction bases not matched to a gene: 8. Looked up from germline, CDR1 is SGDLS and CDR2 is YYNGEE. The DNA of the CDR3 is TGTGCCAGCAGCGTAGGTTTCGGGGACAGATATTCACCCCTCCACTTT. This sequence encodes CASSVGFGDRYSPLHF.

This chain uses TRBV6-5 with TRBJ2-7; the D is unclear. The CDR3 length is 11 residues. Germline V gene sequence: CDR1 MNHEY, CDR2 SVGAGI. Written as DNA, the CDR3 is TGTGCCAGCGCCATCGGGCCCGAGAAGTACGTC. This encodes CASAIGPEKYV.

This chain connects TRBV5-1 to TRBJ2-3; 9 bases line up with TRBD2. CDR1 is SGHRS, CDR2 YFSETQ, per germline. The CDR3 covers 14 residues. Trimming at V came to 5 bases and at J to 4 bases, leaving 5 bases not matched to a gene. The CDR3 reads CASRAGGLADTQYF. CDR3 DNA: TGCGCCAGCAGGGCGGGGGGGCTTGCAGATACGCAGTATTTT.

This clone was observed a single time. CDR3 nucleotide sequence: TGCGCCAGCAGCTCACAGGCAGCTAGCACAGATACGCAGTATTTT. This gives the protein CASSSQAASTDTQYF. The rearrangement uses TRBV5-1 and TRBJ2-3, with a weak D call TRBD1 (5 bases). V was shortened by 3 bases and J by 0 bases, with 11 bases between the two germline ends. The CDR3 length is 15 residues. Germline CDR1 is SGHRS and CDR2 is YFSETQ. Using reference TRBV5-1 and TRBJ2-3 for the parts outside the CDR3, the full variable domain is KAGVTQTPRYLIKTRGQQVTLSCSPISGHRSVSWYQQTPGQGLQFLFEYFSETQRNKGNFPGRFSGRQFSNSRSEMNVSTLELGDSALYLCASSSQAASTDTQYFGPGTRLTVL.

The rearrangement joins TRBV7-9 to TRBJ2-7; D unclear. The germline V and J ends were trimmed by 5 bases and 2 bases, with 10 bases remaining between them. The CDR3 is made up of 13 amino acids. Germline assignment: CDR1 SEHNR and CDR2 FQNEAQ (reference sequence). The CDR3 is CASSASGTYEQYV. The CDR3, as DNA: TGTGCCAGCAGCGCGTCAGGTACCTACGAGCAGTACGTC.

The rearrangement links TRBV6-5 to TRBJ1-2; D not resolved. Trimming took 10 bases from V and 0 from J, leaving 9 bases between them. CDR3 length: 12 amino acids. Germline CDR1 reads MNHEY; CDR2 reads SVGAGI. The DNA of the CDR3 is TGTGCCACCCGTCAGACTAACTATGGCTACACCTTC. The encoded protein is CATRQTNYGYTF.

The rearrangement uses TRBV24-1 and TRBJ2-1, with D possibly TRBD2 on 5 matching bases. The V gene lost 0 bases and the J gene lost 7 bases, with 15 bases spanning the gap. Germline CDR1 reads KGHDR; CDR2 reads SFDVKD. The CDR3 contains 16 residues. The CDR3 DNA follows: TGTGCCACCAGTGATTTGTTTGGAGGACTTAGAAATGAGCAGTTCTTC. Its translation is CATSDLFGGLRNEQFF.

CDR3 residues: CASSQGQNYGYTF. The CDR3, as DNA: TGTGCCAGCAGCCAGGGACAGAATTATGGCTACACCTTC. V and J are TRBV11-2 and TRBJ1-2, with 7 bases fitting TRBD1. Germline CDR1 is SGHAT and CDR2 is FQNNGV. J lost 5 bases, V lost 5 bases, and 5 bases had no gene match. The CDR3 length is 13 residues.

For the CDR3, the DNA is TGCGCCAGCAGCCCCCTTGGTGGGACCGCATCCCTCAATGAGCAGTTCTTC. Encoded protein: CASSPLGGTASLNEQFF. The V call is TRBV5-1, the J call TRBJ2-1, with D tentatively TRBD1 or TRBD2 (5 bases each). The V end lost 4 bases, the J end lost 6 bases, and 23 bases lay between the germline ends. The CDR3 length is 17 residues. The germline V gene has CDR1 SGHRS and CDR2 YFSETQ.

The chain employs TRBV7-2 and TRBJ2-3; TRBD1 might be the D (6 bases). Germline V gene lookup returns CDR1 SGHTA and CDR2 FQGNSA. V lost 2 bases to trimming and J lost 3 bases, with 9 bases between them. The CDR3 length is 14 residues. The CDR3 protein is CASSLRQATDTQYF. CDR3 bases: TGTGCCAGCAGCTTACGACAGGCAACAGATACGCAGTATTTT.

The chain uses TRBV29-1 and TRBJ2-5, with 7 bases identical to TRBD2. The germline V gene has CDR1 SQVTM and CDR2 ANQGSEA. The CDR3 spans 12 residues. With V trimmed by 3 bases and J by 5 bases, 3 bases remained unmatched. The CDR3: CSVEAGDETQYF. The CDR3 region has the DNA TGCAGCGTTGAGGCGGGGGACGAGACCCAGTACTTC.

The chain carries TRBV28 and TRBJ1-5; 10 bases match TRBD1. The V gene end was trimmed by 10 bases and the J gene end by 2 bases; junction bases not matched to a gene: 5. This CDR3 spans 14 amino acids. Germline V CDR1 and CDR2: MDHEN, SYDVKM. The CDR3 DNA follows: TGTGCCACCCGACAGGGGGCCGGCAATCAGCCCCAGCATTTT. Translating gives CATRQGAGNQPQHF.

The rearrangement uses TRBV11-2 and TRBJ2-3; 11 bases agree with TRBD2. Per the germline V gene, CDR1 is SGHAT and CDR2 is FQNNGV. Trimming at V came to 3 bases and at J to 2 bases, leaving 4 bases not matched to a gene. The CDR3 totals 16 residues. The DNA for the CDR3 is TGTGCCAGCAGCTTTGGTAGCGGGGGGGCCACAGATACGCAGTATTTT. Encoded protein: CASSFGSGGATDTQYF. Looking up the rest from reference TRBV11-2 and TRBJ2-3 gives the full variable domain: EAGVAQSPRYKIIEKRQSVAFWCNPISGHATLYWYQQILGQGPKLLIQFQNNGVVDDSQLPKDRFSAERLKGVDSTLKIQPAKLEDSAVYLCASSFGSGGATDTQYFGPGTRLTVL.

The chain employs TRBV5-1 and TRBJ2-3, with 7 bases that match TRBD2. The germline gives CDR1 SGHRS, CDR2 YFSETQ. J was trimmed by 4 bases and V by 0 bases; bases with no gene match: 5. The CDR3 covers 15 residues. The CDR3 nucleotides are TGCGCCAGCAGCTTGGCGGGGGGAAACTCAGATACGCAGTATTTT. This encodes CASSLAGGNSDTQYF.

V is TRBV21-1 and J is TRBJ2-4; no DNA check was done on the table's D call, TRBD1. TRBV21-1 is reported as a pseudogene. CDR3 length: 14 residues. In nucleotides, the CDR3 is TGTGCCAGCGGGCCAACACGAGCCAAAAACATTCAGTACTTC. Residues: CASGPTRAKNIQYF.

This clone was recorded a few times. This chain connects TRBV6-2 or TRBV6-3 to TRBJ2-6; D remains unclear. V lost 2 bases, J lost 0 bases, and 11 bases lay in between. The CDR3 runs 17 residues. Germline V gene sequence: CDR1 MNHEY, CDR2 SVGEGT. The CDR3 DNA sequence: TGTGCCAGCAGTTACATCGGGCCCCACTCTGGGGCCAACGTCCTGACTTTC. This encodes CASSYIGPHSGANVLTF.

The chain employs TRBV4-3 and TRBJ2-1; 11 nucleotides match TRBD1. The CDR3 consists of 16 residues. With 1 base clipped from V and 6 bases from J, the junction kept 5 bases outside the gene matches. Germline V gene data show CDR1 as LGHNA and CDR2 as YSLEER. CDR3 sequence (DNA): TGCGCCAGCAGCCAAGTCGGGACAGGGGGTTTCAATGAGCAGTTCTTC. Translation gives CASSQVGTGGFNEQFF.

This chain connects TRBV30 to TRBJ1-1; possible D gene TRBD1, 5 bases. The CDR3 is made up of 13 amino acids. V was shortened by 5 bases and J by 1 base, with 11 bases between the two germline ends. Germline V lookup: CDR1 GTSNPN, CDR2 SVGIG (reference sequence). For the CDR3, the DNA is TGTGCCTGGGGGGACGGATCGAACACTGAAGCTTTCTTT. Its translation is CAWGDGSNTEAFF.

This sequence joins TRBV12-5 and TRBJ1-5; 11 positions agree with TRBD1. V gave up 6 bases and J gave up 5 bases; unmatched junction bases: 3. CDR1 LGHNT and CDR2 FRNRAP come from the germline V gene. This CDR3 is 14 amino acids long. The CDR3 nucleotides are TGTGCTAGTGGAAAGGGACAGGGGGATCAGCCCCAGCATTTT. Translation: CASGKGQGDQPQHF.

The gene calls are TRBV18 and TRBJ2-1; 11 bases are a match to TRBD1. The CDR3 is 17 amino acids. Per germline, CDR1 KGHSH and CDR2 LQKENI. Trimming took 2 bases from V and 12 from J; bases not matched to a gene: 15. CDR3 loop: CASSPIGPGQGDLSQFF. The CDR3 nucleotides are TGTGCCAGCTCACCAATAGGCCCGGGACAGGGGGATTTGTCGCAGTTCTTC.